What follows describes a single TCR beta chain. Its matching antigen is unknown. The CDR3 regions of TCR beta were amplified from RNA transcripts. First-round RT-PCR targeting the TCR CDR3 was performed with the HTBI primer set. TCRdb processed the multiplex PCR reads anew with MiXCR; each CDR3 protein has one entry. The sample has 300,000 to 400,000 distinct CDR3 sequences, roughly 18% seen once. J lost 6 bases, V lost 5 bases, and 4 bases had no gene match. The CDR3 has 14 amino acids. This sample is part of a study of T cells in Graves' hyperthyroidism and ophthalmopathy. Study-level information: It was at initial diagnosis, before any treatment, that peripheral blood was collected.

Study-wide results and caveats: Most thyroid clonotypes expanded above 0.001 were also detected in blood.

Input material: blood. V is TRBV12-3 or TRBV12-4 and J is TRBJ2-1; 10 bases fit TRBD1. This receptor was taken from a woman in her 50s with Graves' hyperthyroidism. The CDR3 DNA follows: TGTGCCAGCAGTCGCGGGACAGGGGTCAATGAGCAGTTCTTC. Translating it yields CASSRGTGVNEQFF.